These 9 T cell receptor beta chains share one sample of origin, sequenced in a study of long-term antiretroviral therapy in people with HIV (dated by TCRdb to the early 2020s). Sequencing of the TRB variable region was done with the immunoSEQ hsTCRB v3.0 assay at survey level resolution. TCRdb took this table from immuneACCESS and kept in-frame rearrangements with V and J called. Such tables lack part of the clones; where checked against another copy, unresolved V genes explain under half of the gap, and the rest is unexplained. The sample profile shows 9,500 to 12,000 clones; approximately 90% of them were found once. Roughly a fifth of the sample comes from the top ten. Here the sequenced sample was unsorted PBMCs, taken 0.2 years before starting antiretroviral therapy. The origin of the receptors is a woman between 35 and 50 years old with HIV.

The chain employs TRBV18 and TRBJ1-2; the D gene is possibly TRBD1 (6 bases). The germline V gene has CDR1 KGHSH and CDR2 LQKENI. Trimming pared 3 bases from V and 4 bases from J, leaving 15 bases between. The CDR3 consists of 15 residues. CDR3 protein: CASSPRETGSYGYTF. DNA of the CDR3: TGTGCCAGCTCACCTAGAGAGACAGGCTCCTATGGCTACACCTTC.

The chain couples TRBV2 to TRBJ2-1; TRBD2 is a possible D gene (6 bases). There are 12 residues in the CDR3. The germline V and J ends were trimmed by 6 bases and 5 bases, with 8 bases remaining between them. Germline loops: CDR1 SNHLY, CDR2 FYNNEI. The chain's CDR3 is CASSGEDNEQFF. The CDR3 bases are TGTGCCAGCAGCGGGGAGGACAATGAGCAGTTCTTC.

The chain has TRBV9 and TRBJ1-5; D gene uncertain. This CDR3 comprises 11 residues. V gave up 7 bases and J gave up 9 bases, with 11 bases separating them. Germline CDR1 and CDR2: SGDLS and YYNGEE. The CDR3 loop is CASHPGLPQHF. In nucleotides, the CDR3 is TGTGCCAGCCACCCAGGATTGCCCCAGCATTTT.

V is TRBV5-4 and J is TRBJ1-1; D may be TRBD1 (5 bases). CDR1 is SGHNT and CDR2 is YYREEE in the germline V gene (reference sequence). V lost 0 bases to trimming and J lost 0 bases, with 9 bases between them. The CDR3 extends over 15 amino acids. In DNA form, the CDR3 reads TGTGCCAGCAGCTTGGGCGGGGGGGTGAACACTGAAGCTTTCTTT. Translated, it gives CASSLGGGVNTEAFF.

The chain employs TRBV10-3 and TRBJ1-1; the match to TRBD1 covers 9 bases. The CDR3 loop spans 20 amino acids. The germline V gene has CDR1 ENHRY and CDR2 SYGVKD. V shed 6 bases and J 3 bases; nucleotides not matched to a gene: 23. CDR3 nucleotide sequence: TGTGCCATCAGGAGGTACACTAATCGGACAGGGGACGAGGGGGACACTGAAGCTTTCTTT. This translates into CAIRRYTNRTGDEGDTEAFF.

The genes are TRBV7-9 and TRBJ2-3, with 8 bases matching TRBD2. Trimming cost V 6 bases and J 4 bases; bases outside gene matches: 15. The CDR3 extends over 17 amino acids. Germline V CDR1 and CDR2: SEHNR, FQNEAQ (reference sequence). The CDR3 loop reads CASRSWERGPGADTQYF. DNA for the CDR3: TGTGCCAGCAGATCGTGGGAGCGGGGGCCGGGGGCAGATACGCAGTATTTT.

This chain connects TRBV30 to TRBJ2-1; TRBD2 matches 14 bases. The CDR3 has 18 residues. CDR1 and CDR2 (germline): GTSNPN, SVGIG (reference sequence). The V and J ends lost 4 bases and 4 bases, in that order; junction bases with no gene match: 12. The CDR3 here is CAWKPGLAGVIGYNEQFF. The DNA for the CDR3 is TGTGCCTGGAAGCCGGGACTAGCGGGGGTCATAGGGTACAATGAGCAGTTCTTC.

The V gene is TRBV27, the J gene TRBJ2-2; D may be TRBD2 (6 bases). The CDR3 has 16 residues. V lost 2 bases to trimming and J lost 0 bases, with 10 bases between them. CDR1 MNHEY and CDR2 SMNVEV come from the germline V gene (reference sequence). The CDR3 DNA follows: TGTGCCAGCAGTTTAAACGGGAGAACGAACACCGGGGAGCTGTTTTTT. Translating gives CASSLNGRTNTGELFF.

This clone was observed once. V is TRBV18 and J is TRBJ2-5, with 12 positions matching TRBD1. The germline CDR1 and CDR2 sequences are KGHSH and LQKENI. Trimming removed 3 bases from V and 6 bases from J; junction bases left unmatched: 8. The CDR3 is made up of 16 amino acids. This chain's CDR3 is CASSPPQGQGAQTQYF. In nucleotides, the CDR3 is TGTGCCAGCTCACCCCCTCAGGGACAGGGGGCTCAGACCCAGTACTTC. Full variable domain (missing parts from reference TRBV18 and TRBJ2-5): NAGVMQNPRHLVRRRGQEARLRCSPMKGHSHVYWYRQLPEEGLKFMVYLQKENIIDESGMPKERFSAEFPKEGPSILRIQQVVRGDSAAYFCASSPPQGQGAQTQYFGPGTRLLVL.